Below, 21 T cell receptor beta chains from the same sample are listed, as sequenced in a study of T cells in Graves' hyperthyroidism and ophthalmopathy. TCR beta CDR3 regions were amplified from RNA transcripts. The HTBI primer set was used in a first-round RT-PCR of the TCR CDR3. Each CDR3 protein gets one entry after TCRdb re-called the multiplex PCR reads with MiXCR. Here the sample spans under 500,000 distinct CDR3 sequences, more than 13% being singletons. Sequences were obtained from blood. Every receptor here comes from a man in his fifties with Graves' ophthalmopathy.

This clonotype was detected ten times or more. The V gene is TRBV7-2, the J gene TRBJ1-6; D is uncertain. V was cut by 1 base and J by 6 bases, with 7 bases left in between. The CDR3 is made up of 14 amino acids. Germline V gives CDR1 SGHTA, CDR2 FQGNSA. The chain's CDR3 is CASSLGGPNSPLHF. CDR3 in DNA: TGTGCCAGCAGCTTAGGGGGTCCTAATTCACCCCTCCACTTT.

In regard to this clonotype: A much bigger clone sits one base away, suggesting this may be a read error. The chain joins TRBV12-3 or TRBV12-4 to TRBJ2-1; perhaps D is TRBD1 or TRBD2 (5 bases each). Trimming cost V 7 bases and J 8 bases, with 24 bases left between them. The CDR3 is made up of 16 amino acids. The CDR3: CASNTEGQLVSYEQFF. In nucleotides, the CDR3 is TGTGCCAGCAACACCGAGGGGCAGTTGGTGTCCTATGAGCAGTTCTTC.

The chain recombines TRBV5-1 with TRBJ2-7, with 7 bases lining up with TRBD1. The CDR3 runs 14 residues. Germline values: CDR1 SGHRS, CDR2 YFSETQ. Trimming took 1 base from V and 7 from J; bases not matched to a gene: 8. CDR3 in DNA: TGCGCCAGCAGCTTGACAGGGGCCTCGGGGGAGCAGTACTTC. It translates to CASSLTGASGEQYF.

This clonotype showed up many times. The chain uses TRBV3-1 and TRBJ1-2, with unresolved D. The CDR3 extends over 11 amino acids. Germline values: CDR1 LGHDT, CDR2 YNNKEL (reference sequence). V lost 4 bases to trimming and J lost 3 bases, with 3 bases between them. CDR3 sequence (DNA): TGTGCCAGCAGCCGGGACTATGGCTACACCTTC. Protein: CASSRDYGYTF.

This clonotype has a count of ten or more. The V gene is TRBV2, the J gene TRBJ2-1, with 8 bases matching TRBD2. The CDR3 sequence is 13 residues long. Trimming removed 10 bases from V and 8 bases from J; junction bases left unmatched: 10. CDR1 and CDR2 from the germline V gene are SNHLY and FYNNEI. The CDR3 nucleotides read TGTGCCACCGAGGCGAGCGGGAGCCATGAGCAGTTCTTC. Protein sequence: CATEASGSHEQFF.

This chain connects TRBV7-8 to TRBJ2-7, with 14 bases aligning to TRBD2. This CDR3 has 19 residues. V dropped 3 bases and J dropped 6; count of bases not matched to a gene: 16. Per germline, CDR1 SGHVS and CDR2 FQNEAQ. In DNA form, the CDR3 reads TGTGCCAGCAGCTTGGCCCCGGGACTAGCGGGAGCGGGCGTCGGCGAGCAGTACTTC. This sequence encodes CASSLAPGLAGAGVGEQYF.

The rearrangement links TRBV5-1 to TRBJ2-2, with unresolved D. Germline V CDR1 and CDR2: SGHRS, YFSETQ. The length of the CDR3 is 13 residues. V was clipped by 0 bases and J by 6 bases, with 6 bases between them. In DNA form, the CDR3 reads TGCGCCAGCAGCTTGGTATTATCCGGGGAGCTGTTTTTT. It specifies CASSLVLSGELFF. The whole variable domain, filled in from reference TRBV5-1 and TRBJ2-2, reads KAGVTQTPRYLIKTRGQQVTLSCSPISGHRSVSWYQQTPGQGLQFLFEYFSETQRNKGNFPGRFSGRQFSNSRSEMNVSTLELGDSALYLCASSLVLSGELFFGEGSRLTVL.

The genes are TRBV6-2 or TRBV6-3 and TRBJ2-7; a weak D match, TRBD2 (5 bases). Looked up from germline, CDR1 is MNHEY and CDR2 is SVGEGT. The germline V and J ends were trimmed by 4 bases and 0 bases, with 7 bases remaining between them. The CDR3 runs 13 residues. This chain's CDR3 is CASSFGISYEQYF. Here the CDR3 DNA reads TGTGCCAGCAGTTTCGGGATCTCCTACGAGCAGTACTTC.

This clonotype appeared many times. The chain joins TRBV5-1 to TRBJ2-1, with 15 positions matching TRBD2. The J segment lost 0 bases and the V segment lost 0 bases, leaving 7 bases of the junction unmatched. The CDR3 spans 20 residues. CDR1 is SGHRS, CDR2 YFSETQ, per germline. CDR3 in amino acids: CASSLGGTSGRRVSYNEQFF. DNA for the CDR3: TGCGCCAGCAGCTTGGGAGGGACTAGCGGGAGGAGGGTCTCCTACAATGAGCAGTTCTTC. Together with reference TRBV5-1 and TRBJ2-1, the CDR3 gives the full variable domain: KAGVTQTPRYLIKTRGQQVTLSCSPISGHRSVSWYQQTPGQGLQFLFEYFSETQRNKGNFPGRFSGRQFSNSRSEMNVSTLELGDSALYLCASSLGGTSGRRVSYNEQFFGPGTRLTVL.

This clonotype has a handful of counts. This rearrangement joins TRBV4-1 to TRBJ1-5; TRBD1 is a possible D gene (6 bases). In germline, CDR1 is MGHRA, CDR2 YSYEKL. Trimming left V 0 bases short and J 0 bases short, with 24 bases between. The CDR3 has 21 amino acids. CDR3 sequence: CASSQELGGHTSRSSNQPQHF. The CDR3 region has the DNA TGCGCCAGCAGCCAAGAGTTAGGGGGACATACTTCACGGAGTAGCAATCAGCCCCAGCATTTT.

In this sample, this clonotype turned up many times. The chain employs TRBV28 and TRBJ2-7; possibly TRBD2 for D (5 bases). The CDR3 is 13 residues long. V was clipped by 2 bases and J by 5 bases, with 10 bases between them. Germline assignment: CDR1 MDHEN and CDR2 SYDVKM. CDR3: CASSLVGGNEQYF. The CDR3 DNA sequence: TGTGCCAGCAGTTTAGTCGGAGGTAACGAGCAGTACTTC.

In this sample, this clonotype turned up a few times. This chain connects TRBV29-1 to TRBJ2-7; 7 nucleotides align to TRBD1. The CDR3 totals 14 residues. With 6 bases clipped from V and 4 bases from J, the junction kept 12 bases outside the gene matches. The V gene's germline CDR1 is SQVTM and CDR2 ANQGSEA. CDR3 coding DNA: TGCAGCGTATCAGGGGGAGATATCACTTACGAGCAGTACTTC. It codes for CSVSGGDITYEQYF.

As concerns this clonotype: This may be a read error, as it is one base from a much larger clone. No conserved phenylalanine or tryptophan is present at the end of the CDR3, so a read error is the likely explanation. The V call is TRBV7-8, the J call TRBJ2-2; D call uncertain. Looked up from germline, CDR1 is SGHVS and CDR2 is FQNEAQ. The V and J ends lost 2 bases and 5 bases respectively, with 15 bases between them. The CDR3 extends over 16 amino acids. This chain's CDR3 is CASSLHVRIRTGELFS. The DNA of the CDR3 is TGTGCCAGCAGCTTACACGTCCGGATTAGGACCGGGGAGCTGTTTTCT.

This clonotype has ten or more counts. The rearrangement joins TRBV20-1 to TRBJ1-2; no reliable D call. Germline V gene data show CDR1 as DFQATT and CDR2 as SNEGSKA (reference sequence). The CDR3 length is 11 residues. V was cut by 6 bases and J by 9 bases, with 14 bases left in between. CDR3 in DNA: TGCAGTGCCGAGGGAGTACTAAGCTACACCTTC. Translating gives CSAEGVLSYTF.

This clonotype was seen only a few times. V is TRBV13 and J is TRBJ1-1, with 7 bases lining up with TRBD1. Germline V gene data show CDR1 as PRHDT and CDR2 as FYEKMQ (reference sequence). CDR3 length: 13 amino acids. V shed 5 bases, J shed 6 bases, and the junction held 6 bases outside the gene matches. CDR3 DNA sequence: TGTGCCAGCAGCGCAACAGGGGTCCCTGAAGCTTTCTTT. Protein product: CASSATGVPEAFF.

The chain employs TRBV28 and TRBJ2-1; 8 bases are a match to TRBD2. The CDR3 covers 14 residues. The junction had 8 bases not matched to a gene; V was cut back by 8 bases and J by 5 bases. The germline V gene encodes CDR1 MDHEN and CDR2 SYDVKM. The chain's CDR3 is CASWPGTRHNEQFF. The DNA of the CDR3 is TGTGCCAGCTGGCCCGGGACTAGGCACAATGAGCAGTTCTTC.

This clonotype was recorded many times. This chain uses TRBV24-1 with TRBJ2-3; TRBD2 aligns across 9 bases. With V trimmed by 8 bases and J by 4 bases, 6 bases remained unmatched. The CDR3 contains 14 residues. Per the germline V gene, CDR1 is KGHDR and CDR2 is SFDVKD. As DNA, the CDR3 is TGTGCCACCAACTCTGCGGGAGGGGCAGATACGCAGTATTTT. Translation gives CATNSAGGADTQYF.

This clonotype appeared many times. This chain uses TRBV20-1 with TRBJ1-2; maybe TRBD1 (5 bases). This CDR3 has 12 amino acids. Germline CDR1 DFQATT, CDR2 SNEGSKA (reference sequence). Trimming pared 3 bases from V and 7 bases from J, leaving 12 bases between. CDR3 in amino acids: CSASFGAAGYTF. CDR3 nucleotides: TGCAGTGCTAGTTTTGGGGCGGCTGGCTACACCTTC.

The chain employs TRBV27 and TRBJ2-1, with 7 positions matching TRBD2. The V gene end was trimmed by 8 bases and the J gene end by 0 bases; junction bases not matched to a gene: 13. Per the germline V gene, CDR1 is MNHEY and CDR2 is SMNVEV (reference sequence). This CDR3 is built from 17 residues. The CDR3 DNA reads TGTGCCAGCCACTCACTCTTAGCGGGTAACTCCTACAATGAGCAGTTCTTC. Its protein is CASHSLLAGNSYNEQFF.

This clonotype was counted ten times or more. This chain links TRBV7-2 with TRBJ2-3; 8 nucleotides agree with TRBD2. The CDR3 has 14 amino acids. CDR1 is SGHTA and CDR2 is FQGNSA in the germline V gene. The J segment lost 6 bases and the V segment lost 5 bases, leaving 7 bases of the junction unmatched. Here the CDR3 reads CASSPGRAFDTQYF. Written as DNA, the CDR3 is TGTGCCAGCAGCCCCGGGAGGGCATTCGATACGCAGTATTTT.

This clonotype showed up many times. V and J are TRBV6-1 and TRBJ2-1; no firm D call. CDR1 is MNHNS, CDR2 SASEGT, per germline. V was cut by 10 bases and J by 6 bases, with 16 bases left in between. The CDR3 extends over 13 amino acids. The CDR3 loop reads CAKVLGNGNEQFF. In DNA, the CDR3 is TGTGCCAAGGTCCTGGGGAACGGCAATGAGCAGTTCTTC.